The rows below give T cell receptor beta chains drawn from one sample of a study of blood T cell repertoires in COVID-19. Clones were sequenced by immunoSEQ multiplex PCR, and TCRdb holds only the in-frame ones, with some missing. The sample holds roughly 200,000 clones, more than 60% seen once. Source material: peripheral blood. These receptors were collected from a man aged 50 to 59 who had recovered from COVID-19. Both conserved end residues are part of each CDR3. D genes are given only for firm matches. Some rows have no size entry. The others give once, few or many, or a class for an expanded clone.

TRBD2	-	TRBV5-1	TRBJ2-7	CASSPTSGDAYEQYF	TGCGCCAGCAGTCCTACTAGCGGGGACGCCTACGAGCAGTACTTC
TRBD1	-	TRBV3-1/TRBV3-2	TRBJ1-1	CASSQDGQGADTEAFF	TGTGCCAGCAGCCAGGATGGACAGGGGGCGGACACTGAAGCTTTCTTT
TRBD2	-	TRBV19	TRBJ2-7	CASSISGRGYEQYF	TGTGCCAGTAGTATTAGCGGGAGGGGCTACGAGCAGTACTTC
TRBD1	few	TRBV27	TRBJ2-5	CASSSYGQGKETQYF	TGTGCCAGCAGTTCCTACGGACAGGGGAAAGAGACCCAGTACTTC
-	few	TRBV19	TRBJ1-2	CASSPQANYGYTF	TGTGCCAGTAGCCCGCAGGCTAACTATGGCTACACCTTC
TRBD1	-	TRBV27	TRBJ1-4	CASSRVGQGNEKLFF	TGTGCCAGCAGCCGGGTGGGACAGGGGAATGAAAAACTGTTTTTT
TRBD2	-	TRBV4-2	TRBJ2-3	CASSTLLAGGFGDTQYF	TGTGCCAGCAGCACACTACTAGCGGGAGGATTTGGTGATACGCAGTATTTT
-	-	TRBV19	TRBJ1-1	CASSIKPGALTEAFF	TGTGCCAGTAGTATTAAGCCAGGGGCACTCACTGAAGCTTTCTTT
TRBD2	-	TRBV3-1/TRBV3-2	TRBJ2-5	CASSHSSGYQETQYF	TGTGCCAGCAGCCATTCTAGCGGGTACCAAGAGACCCAGTACTTC
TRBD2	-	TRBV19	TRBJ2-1	CASNPLAGEEQFF	TGTGCCAGTAACCCACTAGCGGGAGAAGAGCAGTTCTTC
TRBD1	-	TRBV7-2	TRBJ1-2	CASSVWTGVNYGYTF	TGTGCCAGCAGCGTCTGGACAGGGGTTAACTATGGCTACACCTTC
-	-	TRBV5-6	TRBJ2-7	CASSFDRYYEQYF	TGTGCCAGCAGCTTTGACAGGTACTACGAGCAGTACTTC
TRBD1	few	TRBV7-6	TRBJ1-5	CASSRQQGANQPQHF	TGTGCCAGCAGCCGACAACAGGGGGCTAATCAGCCCCAGCATTTT
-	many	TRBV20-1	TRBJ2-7	CSASSGERIYEQYF	TGCAGTGCTAGTTCGGGGGAGAGGATCTACGAGCAGTACTTC
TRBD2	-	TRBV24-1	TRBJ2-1	CATSRTSGRSYNEQFF	TGTGCCACCAGCCGGACTAGCGGGAGATCCTACAATGAGCAGTTCTTC
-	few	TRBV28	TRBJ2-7	CASSFRSYEQYF	TGTGCCAGCAGTTTTCGTTCCTACGAGCAGTACTTC
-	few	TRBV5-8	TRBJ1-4	CASSLAPDEKLFF	TGTGCCAGCAGCTTGGCCCCCGATGAAAAACTGTTTTTT
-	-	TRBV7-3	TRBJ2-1	CASSLNRYGSYNEQFF	TGTGCCAGCAGCTTAAACAGGTACGGCTCCTACAATGAGCAGTTCTTC
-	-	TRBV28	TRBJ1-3	CASTTASRGAGNTIYF	TGTGCCAGCACCACTGCGAGCCGGGGGGCTGGAAACACCATATATTTT
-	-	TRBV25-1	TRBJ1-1	CASSVGWAYTEAFF	TGTGCCAGCAGTGTGGGCTGGGCGTACACTGAAGCTTTCTTT
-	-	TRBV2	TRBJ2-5	CASEVLGRREPQYF	TGTGCCAGCGAAGTTTTGGGACGCCGGGAGCCCCAGTACTTC
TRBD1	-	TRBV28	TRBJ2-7	CATALYGTGVYEQYF	TGTGCCACTGCGTTATACGGGACAGGGGTGTACGAGCAGTACTTC
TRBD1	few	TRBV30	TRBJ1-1	CAWSVGTGGLDTEAFF	TGTGCCTGGAGTGTAGGGACAGGGGGCTTGGATACTGAAGCTTTCTTT
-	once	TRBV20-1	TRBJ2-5	CSGLRTETQYF	TGCAGTGGATTGCGCACGGAGACCCAGTACTTC
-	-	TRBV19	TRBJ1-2	CASSIHRVENYGYTF	TGTGCCAGTAGTATACACAGGGTTGAAAACTATGGCTACACCTTC
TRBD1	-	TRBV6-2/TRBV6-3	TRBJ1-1	CASSTRLWDSKNTEAFF	TGTGCCAGCAGTACTAGACTTTGGGACAGTAAGAACACTGAAGCTTTCTTT
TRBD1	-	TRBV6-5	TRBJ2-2	CASSSGTGNTGELFF	TGTGCCAGCAGCTCCGGGACAGGAAACACCGGGGAGCTGTTTTTT
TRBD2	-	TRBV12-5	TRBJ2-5	CASGLNGTSGRIGETQYF	TGTGCTAGTGGGCTCAATGGGACTAGCGGGAGGATCGGGGAGACCCAGTACTTC
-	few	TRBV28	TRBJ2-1	CASSFFSYRDQGRNEQFF	TGTGCCAGCAGTTTTTTCAGCTACCGGGACCAGGGGAGAAATGAGCAGTTCTTC
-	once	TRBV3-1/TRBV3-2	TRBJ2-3	CASRAGVGGTDTQYF	TGTGCCAGCAGGGCCGGGGTGGGGGGAACAGATACGCAGTATTTT
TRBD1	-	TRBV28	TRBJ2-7	CASGIRGTGVSGYEQYF	TGTGCCAGCGGAATCCGGGGGACAGGGGTTTCAGGCTACGAGCAGTACTTC
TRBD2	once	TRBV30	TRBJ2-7	CAWKASGRYEQYF	TGTGCCTGGAAGGCTAGCGGGAGGTACGAGCAGTACTTC
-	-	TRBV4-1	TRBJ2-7	CASSQDWDTRNKQYF	TGCGCCAGCAGCCAAGATTGGGACACGCGGAACAAGCAGTACTTC
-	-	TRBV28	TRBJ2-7	CASTPGDYEQYF	TGTGCCAGCACCCCCGGTGACTACGAGCAGTACTTC
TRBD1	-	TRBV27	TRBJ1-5	CASSRLDRGIQPQHF	TGTGCCAGCAGTCGACTCGACAGGGGCATTCAGCCCCAGCATTTT
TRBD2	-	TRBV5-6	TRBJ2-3	CASSPGLAGVADTQYF	TGTGCCAGCAGCCCCGGACTAGCGGGAGTGGCAGATACGCAGTATTTT
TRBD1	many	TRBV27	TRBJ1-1	CASRLGTGSNTEAFF	TGTGCCAGCAGATTAGGGACAGGGAGTAACACTGAAGCTTTCTTT
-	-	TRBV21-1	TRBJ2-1	CASSFAGGYNEQFF	TGTGCCAGCAGCTTCGCGGGAGGGTACAATGAGCAGTTCTTC
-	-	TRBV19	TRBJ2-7	CATQSQGSSEQYF	TGTGCCACTCAATCACAGGGTTCTAGCGAGCAGTACTTC
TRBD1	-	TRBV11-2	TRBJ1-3	CASSLDPGQRNTIYF	TGTGCCAGCAGCTTAGACCCGGGACAGAGAAACACCATATATTTT
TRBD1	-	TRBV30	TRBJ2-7	CAWNRDSSYEQYF	TGTGCCTGGAACAGGGACAGCTCCTACGAGCAGTACTTC
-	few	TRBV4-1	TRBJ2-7	CASSLQGGAYEQYF	TGCGCCAGCAGCCTTCAGGGGGGAGCCTACGAGCAGTACTTC
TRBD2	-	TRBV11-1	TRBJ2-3	CASSLRLAFTDTQYF	TGTGCCAGCAGCTTACGACTAGCTTTCACAGATACGCAGTATTTT
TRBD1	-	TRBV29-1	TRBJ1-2	CSVVLWPGGAGGYTF	TGCAGCGTTGTACTCTGGCCAGGGGGCGCCGGTGGCTACACCTTC
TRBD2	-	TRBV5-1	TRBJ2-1	CASSLPSGRGNEQFF	TGCGCCAGCAGCTTGCCTAGCGGGAGGGGCAATGAGCAGTTCTTC
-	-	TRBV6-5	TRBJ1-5	CASSYLGGNQPQHF	TGTGCCAGCAGTTACCTTGGGGGGAATCAGCCCCAGCATTTT
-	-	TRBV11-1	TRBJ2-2	CASSLALGAGYTGELFF	TGTGCCAGCAGCTTAGCGCTAGGGGCCGGGTACACCGGGGAGCTGTTTTTT
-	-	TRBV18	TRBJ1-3	CASSKDLDSSGNTIYF	TGTGCCAGCTCAAAGGACCTTGACAGCTCTGGAAACACCATATATTTT